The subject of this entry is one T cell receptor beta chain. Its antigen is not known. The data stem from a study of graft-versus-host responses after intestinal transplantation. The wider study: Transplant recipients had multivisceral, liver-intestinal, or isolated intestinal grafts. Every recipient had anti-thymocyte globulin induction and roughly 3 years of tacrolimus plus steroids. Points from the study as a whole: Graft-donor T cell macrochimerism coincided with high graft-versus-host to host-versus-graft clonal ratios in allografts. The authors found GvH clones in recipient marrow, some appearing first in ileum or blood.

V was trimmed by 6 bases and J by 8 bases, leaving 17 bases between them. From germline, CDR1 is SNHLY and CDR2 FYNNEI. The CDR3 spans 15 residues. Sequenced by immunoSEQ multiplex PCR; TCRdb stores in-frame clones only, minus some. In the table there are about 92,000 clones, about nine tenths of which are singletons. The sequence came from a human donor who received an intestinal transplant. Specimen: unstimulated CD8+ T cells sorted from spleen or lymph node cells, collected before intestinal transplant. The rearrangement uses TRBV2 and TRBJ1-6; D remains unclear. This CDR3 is CASSGPLGSHSPLHF. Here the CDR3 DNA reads TGTGCCAGCAGCGGGCCTCTGGGGTCCCATTCACCCCTCCACTTT.